What follows are 27 T cell receptor beta chains derived from one specimen sequenced in a study of blood T cell repertoires in COVID-19. Produced via immunoSEQ multiplex PCR; TCRdb's table is partial and in-frame only. The top ten hold less than 8.5% of the sample, which has under 300,000 clones, around 84% seen once. Sequences were obtained from peripheral blood. These receptors all stem from a woman in her 70s with active or convalescent COVID-19.

The J gene is TRBJ1-1, the V gene TRBV3-1 (or the pseudogene TRBV3-2); D remains unclear. Per the germline V gene, CDR1 is LGHDT and CDR2 is YNNKEL (reference sequence). This CDR3 has 15 residues. Deletions cut 1 base from V and 5 bases from J, with 14 bases between. The CDR3 protein is CASSQGLQSGTEAFF. The CDR3 DNA reads as TGTGCCAGCAGCCAAGGGCTACAATCGGGAACTGAAGCTTTCTTT.

The CDR3 DNA sequence: TGTGCCAGCAGTCCCGTCACAGCTACTGAAGCTTTCTTT. This encodes CASSPVTATEAFF. The chain combines TRBV27 with TRBJ1-1; D uncertain. The germline V gene encodes CDR1 MNHEY and CDR2 SMNVEV (reference sequence). Between the trimmed V and J ends, which lost 5 bases and 5 bases, there was a span of 12 bases. This CDR3 is 13 amino acids long.

The V and J genes are TRBV4-1 and TRBJ1-1; D not resolved. Trimming shortened V by 3 bases and J by 5 bases, and 10 bases separated the two germline ends. Per germline, CDR1 MGHRA and CDR2 YSYEKL. There are 13 residues in the CDR3. CDR3 loop: CASSQEPETEAFF. As DNA, the CDR3 is TGCGCCAGCAGCCAGGAGCCGGAGACTGAAGCTTTCTTT.

The CDR3 DNA sequence: TGTGCCATCACGGCAGGGGGAGAGAACACTGAAGCTTTCTTT. Residues: CAITAGGENTEAFF. The chain combines TRBV10-3 with TRBJ1-1, with 7 nucleotides matching TRBD1. This CDR3 spans 14 amino acids. The germline CDR1 and CDR2 sequences are ENHRY and SYGVKD. The V gene end was trimmed by 7 bases and the J gene end by 1 base; junction bases not matched to a gene: 6.

The genes are TRBV5-8 and TRBJ2-1; D might be TRBD2 (6 bases). Trimming cost V 5 bases and J 9 bases, with 15 bases left between them. Germline-derived CDR1 and CDR2 are SGHTS and YDEGEE. This CDR3 region has 13 residues. CDR3 sequence reads: CASSFSGRGEQFF. DNA for the CDR3: TGTGCCAGCAGTTTCAGCGGGCGAGGTGAGCAGTTCTTC. Drawing the rest from reference TRBV5-8 and TRBJ2-1, the complete variable domain is EAGVTQSPTHLIKTRGQQATLRCSPISGHTSVYWYQQALGLGLQFLLWYDEGEERNRGNFPPRFSGRQFPNYSSELNVNALELEDSALYLCASSFSGRGEQFFGPGTRLTVL.

This clone is a singleton in its sample. The chain has TRBV21-1 and TRBJ1-1. TRBV21-1 is a recognized pseudogene. The CDR3 loop spans 13 amino acids. The CDR3 nucleotides read TGTGCCAGCAGCACTATACGGGGATCTGAAGCTTTCTTT. Encoded protein: CASSTIRGSEAFF.

The chain uses TRBV3-1 (or the pseudogene TRBV3-2) and TRBJ1-4; D remains unclear. Trimming shortened V by 1 base and J by 8 bases, and 20 bases separated the two germline ends. The CDR3 contains 17 residues. Germline lookup yields CDR1 LGHDT and CDR2 YNNKEL (reference sequence). CDR3 nucleotide sequence: TGTGCCAGCAGCCAAGGCGAGCGGGAGGGTATAGCGGAAAAACTGTTTTTT. It specifies CASSQGEREGIAEKLFF.

The rearrangement links TRBV19 to TRBJ1-6, with D perhaps TRBD1 (5 bases). V was trimmed by 6 bases and J by 0 bases, leaving 12 bases between them. This CDR3 spans 16 amino acids. In germline, CDR1 is LNHDA, CDR2 SQIVND (reference sequence). CDR3 DNA sequence: TGTGCCAGTAGACCTACAGGCTCCTCCTATAATTCACCCCTCCACTTT. It yields the protein CASRPTGSSYNSPLHF.

The chain is built from TRBV7-6 and TRBJ1-4; D gene unclear. CDR1 is SGHVS, CDR2 FNYEAQ, per germline. The CDR3 consists of 13 residues. Trimming shortened V by 7 bases and J by 10 bases, and 16 bases separated the two germline ends. The CDR3 region has the DNA TGTGCCAGCACACTACTCGCAACGGGAAAACTGTTTTTT. This codes for CASTLLATGKLFF.

The V gene is TRBV18, the J gene TRBJ2-4, with a possible D match to TRBD1 (5 bases). This CDR3 has 14 residues. The germline V gene has CDR1 KGHSH and CDR2 LQKENI. V was cut by 2 bases and J by 8 bases, with 13 bases left in between. The CDR3: CASSPTSGRDIQYF. The CDR3, as DNA: TGTGCCAGCTCACCAACCTCGGGCAGGGACATTCAGTACTTC.

The count of this clone is one. The gene calls are TRBV7-3 and TRBJ2-1; possible D gene TRBD1, 6 bases. Trimming shortened V by 5 bases and J by 5 bases, and 22 bases separated the two germline ends. The CDR3 consists of 17 residues. Germline assignment: CDR1 SGHTA and CDR2 FQGTGA. The DNA for the CDR3 is TGTGCCAGCAGCCGCCATTCCCGGACAGAAGGGGACAATGAGCAGTTCTTC. Translation gives CASSRHSRTEGDNEQFF.

The V and J genes are TRBV27 and TRBJ2-1; D possibly corresponds to TRBD2 (6 bases). V lost 3 bases and J 9 bases, leaving 12 bases between the germline ends. Germline V gene sequence: CDR1 MNHEY, CDR2 SMNVEV (reference sequence). The CDR3 sequence is 13 residues long. The chain's CDR3 is CASSFAGNGEQFF. CDR3 bases: TGTGCCAGCAGTTTCGCGGGGAATGGTGAGCAGTTCTTC.

The chain carries TRBV18 and TRBJ1-2; TRBD1 matches 10 bases. The V gene's germline CDR1 is KGHSH and CDR2 LQKENI. V dropped 0 bases and J dropped 3; count of bases not matched to a gene: 7. The CDR3 covers 17 residues. DNA for the CDR3: TGTGCCAGCTCACCACCGGCCGGGGGGACAGGGGACTATGGCTACACCTTC. As protein: CASSPPAGGTGDYGYTF.

This chain connects TRBV7-6 to TRBJ2-7; tentatively, D is TRBD2 (7 bases). The V end lost 1 base, the J end lost 0 bases, and 19 bases lay between the germline ends. Germline loops: CDR1 SGHVS, CDR2 FNYEAQ. This CDR3 comprises 18 residues. CDR3 coding DNA: TGTGCCAGCAGCTTAGTTGTGGGGGGGGGCCTTAGCTCCTACGAGCAGTACTTC. Translating it yields CASSLVVGGGLSSYEQYF.

The gene calls are TRBV2 and TRBJ1-3; perhaps TRBD1 as D (6 bases). Germline CDR1 is SNHLY and CDR2 is FYNNEI. V lost 8 bases and J lost 0, with 11 bases in between. CDR3 length: 14 residues. CDR3 coding DNA: TGTGCCAGCTGGACAGCGCTCTCTGGAAACACCATATATTTT. It translates to CASWTALSGNTIYF. The whole variable domain, remainder taken from reference TRBV2 and TRBJ1-3, is EPEVTQTPSHQVTQMGQEVILRCVPISNHLYFYWYRQILGQKVEFLVSFYNNEISEKSEIFDDQFSVERPDGSNFTLKIRSTKLEDSAMYFCASWTALSGNTIYFGEGSWLTVV.

This clone was seen more than once but under ten times. The junction differs from germline at one of its ends, possibly a read error. The J gene is TRBJ1-6, the V gene TRBV5-1, with a weak D call TRBD1 (5 bases). CDR3 length: 16 residues. Germline V gives CDR1 SGHRS, CDR2 YFSETQ. In DNA, the CDR3 is TGCGCCAGCAGCTTGGGAACGGGACTAGCAAATTCTCCCCTCCACTTT. Its protein product is CASSLGTGLANSPLHF.

This clone was observed a few times. The V and J genes are TRBV9 and TRBJ1-6, with TRBD1 matching 7 bases. CDR3 length equals 16 residues. The ends lost 4 bases at V and 5 bases at J; junction bases unmatched: 9. Germline CDR1 SGDLS, CDR2 YYNGEE. The CDR3 coding sequence is TGTGCCAGCAGCCCAGAGACAGGGTTGAATAATTCACCCCTCCACTTT. Protein sequence: CASSPETGLNNSPLHF.

V usage is TRBV3-1 (or the pseudogene TRBV3-2) and J usage is TRBJ2-7; D is perhaps TRBD2 (6 bases). V was trimmed by 2 bases and J by 2 bases, leaving 25 bases between them. Germline assignment: CDR1 LGHDT and CDR2 YNNKEL (reference sequence). CDR3 size: 19 residues. The CDR3 is CASSQKKTPCGACPYEQYF. In nucleotides, the CDR3 is TGTGCCAGCAGCCAAAAGAAGACGCCATGCGGGGCCTGCCCCTACGAGCAGTACTTC.

The chain joins TRBV27 to TRBJ2-2; D might be TRBD1 (5 bases). Germline values: CDR1 MNHEY, CDR2 SMNVEV (reference sequence). The CDR3 runs to 13 residues. Trimming took off 9 bases at V and 4 bases at J, with 12 bases between the two ends. DNA of the CDR3: TGTGCCAGTATAGGGGTTACCACCGGGGAGCTGTTTTTT. Its protein product is CASIGVTTGELFF.

The rearrangement joins TRBV7-2 to TRBJ2-5, with D possibly being TRBD1 (8 bases). The CDR3 has 14 amino acids. The germline V gene has CDR1 SGHTA and CDR2 FQGNSA. V was pared by 5 bases and J by 5 bases, with 15 bases between. The CDR3: CASSPQGGRETQYF. CDR3 DNA: TGTGCCAGCAGCCCACAGGGGGGGCGGGAGACCCAGTACTTC.

The chain employs TRBV6-5 and TRBJ1-6, with unresolved D. There are 14 residues in the CDR3. Trimming pared 5 bases from V and 9 bases from J, leaving 14 bases between. CDR1 and CDR2 (germline): MNHEY, SVGAGI. The CDR3 sequence: CASSMLPSSSPLHF. In DNA form, the CDR3 reads TGTGCCAGCAGTATGTTACCGAGTAGTTCACCCCTCCACTTT.

The table lists this clone with a few counts. CDR3 region: CASSQPLGGHYGYTF. CDR3 nucleotide sequence: TGTGCCAGCAGCCAACCATTAGGCGGTCACTATGGCTACACCTTC. The rearrangement joins TRBV3-1 (or the pseudogene TRBV3-2) to TRBJ1-2; D ambiguous. Germline CDR1 LGHDT, CDR2 YNNKEL (reference sequence). V dropped 2 bases and J dropped 3 bases, with 13 bases sitting between them. The CDR3 totals 15 residues.

V and J are TRBV6-6 and TRBJ1-3; TRBD1 aligns across 8 bases. CDR3 length equals 15 residues. CDR1 and CDR2 from the germline V gene are MNHNY and SVGAGI (reference sequence). After removal of 2 bases from V and 7 bases from J, the junction contained 7 bases not matched to a gene. DNA for the CDR3: TGTGCCAGCAGTTACGGACAGGGCAGATCGAACACCATATATTTT. Translation: CASSYGQGRSNTIYF.

The chain recombines TRBV19 with TRBJ1-1; 9 bases line up with TRBD1. CDR3 length: 13 residues. Germline values: CDR1 LNHDA, CDR2 SQIVND (reference sequence). Unmatched junction bases numbered 5, after V lost 5 bases and J lost 7 bases. The DNA for the CDR3 is TGTGCCAGTAGTCCGGACAGGGGTAGTGAAGCTTTCTTT. Encoded protein: CASSPDRGSEAFF.

J is TRBJ2-3 and V is TRBV24-1; TRBD2 aligns across 12 bases. The CDR3 contains 18 residues. Germline CDR1 is KGHDR and CDR2 is SFDVKD. J was trimmed by 7 bases and V by 4 bases; bases with no gene match: 14. Here the CDR3 DNA reads TGTGCCACCAGTGACCCCGCCAACCTAGCGGGGGGGACATATACGCAGTATTTT. As protein: CATSDPANLAGGTYTQYF.

The chain has TRBV29-1 and TRBJ2-7, with D tentatively TRBD1 (6 bases). Germline V gene data show CDR1 as SQVTM and CDR2 as ANQGSEA. This CDR3 is 19 amino acids long. The ends were cut back, 5 bases at V and 2 bases at J, with 31 bases in the middle. The CDR3 DNA is TGCAGCGTTTCCGCTTGGTTGGAAGGGGACATGAGGGGGACCTACGAGCAGTACTTC. It yields the protein CSVSAWLEGDMRGTYEQYF.

The V call is TRBV10-2, the J call TRBJ1-2; D call uncertain. The CDR3 contains 12 residues. V dropped 8 bases and J dropped 0 bases, with 7 bases sitting between them. Germline V gene data show CDR1 as WSHSY and CDR2 as SAAADI. The CDR3 nucleotides are TGCGCCAGCCACACCTCTAACTATGGCTACACCTTC. Protein: CASHTSNYGYTF.